These 28 T cell receptor beta chains came from one sample sequenced in a study of blood T cell repertoires in COVID-19 (dated by TCRdb to about 2020). To prepare the library, the immunoSEQ multiplex PCR assay was applied. TCRdb carries this immuneACCESS record with in-frame sequences only. Its versions omit some clonotypes, under half of them owing to an unresolved V gene in the studies checked, with the rest unexplained. Recorded for this sample are 260,000 or so clones; 83% of them occurred a single time. Approximately 3.8% of the sample comes from the top ten. Sequenced: PBMCs or T cells enriched from blood (not recorded which). These receptors originate from a woman in her thirties or forties who had been exposed to COVID-19.

V is TRBV28 and J is TRBJ2-7, with D uncertain. The CDR3 totals 12 residues. Germline CDR1 MDHEN, CDR2 SYDVKM. V lost 3 bases, J lost 4 bases, and 7 bases lay in between. The CDR3 here is CASSFLRYEQYF. The CDR3 DNA follows: TGTGCCAGCAGTTTCCTCCGGTACGAGCAGTACTTC. Full variable domain (missing parts from reference TRBV28 and TRBJ2-7): DVKVTQSSRYLVKRTGEKVFLECVQDMDHENMFWYRQDPGLGLRLIYFSYDVKMKEKGDIPEGYSVSREKKERFSLILESASTNQTSMYLCASSFLRYEQYFGPGTRLTVT.

The rearrangement joins TRBV7-9 to TRBJ2-1; D is perhaps TRBD1 (6 bases). The CDR3 runs 17 residues. The germline V gene has CDR1 SEHNR and CDR2 FQNEAQ (reference sequence). V was pared by 0 bases and J by 0 bases, with 12 bases between. The CDR3 sequence: CASSLARGGSSYNEQFF. DNA of the CDR3: TGTGCCAGCAGCTTAGCGCGAGGGGGAAGCTCCTACAATGAGCAGTTCTTC.

This clone was observed once. J is TRBJ2-2 and V is TRBV9, with 16 bases fitting TRBD2. With V trimmed by 4 bases and J by 6 bases, 3 bases remained unmatched. CDR3 length equals 16 residues. CDR1 and CDR2 from the germline V gene are SGDLS and YYNGEE. CDR3 nucleotides: TGTGCCAGCAGCATTGGGACTAGCGGGGGGGCCGGGGAGCTGTTTTTT. Protein product: CASSIGTSGGAGELFF. The whole variable domain, filled in from reference TRBV9 and TRBJ2-2, reads DSGVTQTPKHLITATGQRVTLRCSPRSGDLSVYWYQQSLDQGLQFLIQYYNGEERAKGNILERFSAQQFPDLHSELNLSSLELGDSALYFCASSIGTSGGAGELFFGEGSRLTVL.

This chain connects TRBV11-2 to TRBJ1-1; D gene uncertain. The CDR3 contains 13 residues. Germline V gene lookup returns CDR1 SGHAT and CDR2 FQNNGV. Trimming removed 5 bases at V and 5 bases at J, with 12 bases between. CDR3: CASSPISRTEAFF. CDR3 DNA: TGTGCCAGCAGCCCAATATCGAGGACTGAAGCTTTCTTT.

This rearrangement joins TRBV7-9 to TRBJ1-2, with TRBD1 matching over 11 bases. Germline V gene sequence: CDR1 SEHNR, CDR2 FQNEAQ (reference sequence). The length of the CDR3 is 16 residues. V trimming: 5 bases; J trimming: 1 base; junction bases outside the gene matches: 6. The CDR3 DNA is TGTGCCAGCAGCCCACACGGGACAGGGGGTAACTATGGCTACACCTTC. Translating gives CASSPHGTGGNYGYTF.

The chain uses TRBV28 and TRBJ1-5; a possible D gene is TRBD1 (5 bases). CDR3 size: 13 residues. V lost 5 bases and J 5 bases, leaving 10 bases between the germline ends. Germline CDR1 MDHEN, CDR2 SYDVKM. This chain's CDR3 is CASSPSGDQPQHF. DNA for the CDR3: TGTGCCAGCAGTCCCTCGGGGGATCAGCCCCAGCATTTT.

The chain uses TRBV7-9 and TRBJ1-2; D not resolved. Deletions cut 1 base from V and 4 bases from J, with 7 bases between. The CDR3 has 13 residues. The germline V gene encodes CDR1 SEHNR and CDR2 FQNEAQ (reference sequence). For the CDR3, the DNA is TGTGCCAGCAGCTTAGGCTACGGCTATGGCTACACCTTC. As protein: CASSLGYGYGYTF.

This clone appeared once. This chain joins TRBV2 and TRBJ1-3, with a weak D call TRBD1 (5 bases). The CDR3 is made up of 12 amino acids. In germline, CDR1 is SNHLY, CDR2 FYNNEI. V was cut by 7 bases and J by 4 bases, with 8 bases left in between. For the CDR3, the DNA is TGTGCCAGCATGCAGGGAGGAAACACCATATATTTT. This translates into CASMQGGNTIYF.

This chain uses TRBV7-2 with TRBJ2-2; D perhaps matches TRBD2 (7 bases). Germline V gene data show CDR1 as SGHTA and CDR2 as FQGNSA. V gave up 0 bases and J gave up 3 bases, with 17 bases separating them. The CDR3 has 18 residues. CDR3 sequence reads: CASSLALSQGGDTGELFF. The CDR3 DNA follows: TGTGCCAGCAGCTTAGCGCTCTCACAAGGGGGGGACACCGGGGAGCTGTTTTTT.

For the CDR3, the DNA is TGTGCCAGCAGCCTTCGGACTAGGGCCAATGAGCAGTTCTTC. Translation: CASSLRTRANEQFF. The chain couples TRBV3-1 (or the pseudogene TRBV3-2) to TRBJ2-1; 7 bases map to TRBD2. Losses at the gene ends were 4 bases for V and 6 bases for J; bases not matched to a gene: 6. Germline CDR1 and CDR2: LGHDT and YNNKEL (reference sequence). This CDR3 comprises 14 residues.

CDR3 amino acids: CASTGTTYEQYF. CDR3 coding DNA: TGTGCCAGCACCGGGACTACCTACGAGCAGTACTTC. The chain has TRBV6-5 and TRBJ2-7, with 7 bases that match TRBD2. Germline V gene lookup returns CDR1 MNHEY and CDR2 SVGAGI. The CDR3 length is 12 residues. J lost 2 bases, V lost 7 bases, and 2 bases had no gene match.

The chain carries TRBV4-1 and TRBJ1-5, with D maybe TRBD1 (5 bases). The CDR3 is made up of 18 amino acids. V dropped 0 bases and J dropped 7 bases, with 22 bases sitting between them. Looked up from germline, CDR1 is MGHRA and CDR2 is YSYEKL. CDR3 DNA: TGCGCCAGCAGCCAAGAAAGGGGTGGTAGGGTAATAGGCCAGCCCCAGCATTTT. Translating it yields CASSQERGGRVIGQPQHF.

This chain links TRBV11-1 with TRBJ2-7; 8 positions match TRBD2. Germline V gene data show CDR1 as SGHAT and CDR2 as FQDESV (reference sequence). CDR3 size: 17 residues. The trim removed 0 bases at V and 3 bases at J, leaving 10 bases unmatched. CDR3 sequence reads: CASSLAFSRGAYYEQYF. The DNA of the CDR3 is TGTGCCAGCAGCTTAGCCTTCTCGCGGGGGGCGTACTACGAGCAGTACTTC.

The genes are TRBV7-2 and TRBJ1-1, with a tentative D call TRBD1 (6 bases). Germline V gene data show CDR1 as SGHTA and CDR2 as FQGNSA. CDR3 length: 13 residues. V was clipped by 8 bases and J by 0 bases, with 10 bases between them. This chain's CDR3 is CASGRQVNTEAFF. The CDR3 DNA sequence: TGTGCCAGCGGTCGACAGGTGAACACTGAAGCTTTCTTT.

The gene calls are TRBV13 and TRBJ1-1; TRBD1 matches 9 bases. The CDR3 loop spans 17 amino acids. In germline, CDR1 is PRHDT, CDR2 FYEKMQ (reference sequence). J lost 3 bases, V lost 4 bases, and 12 bases had no gene match. CDR3 DNA: TGTGCCAGCAGCTCGGACAGGGGTACAGGATTGGACACTGAAGCTTTCTTT. Protein sequence: CASSSDRGTGLDTEAFF.

This chain links TRBV21-1 with TRBJ2-3; TRBD2, the table's D call, was not compared with the DNA. TRBV21-1 is a recognized pseudogene. This CDR3 contains 15 residues. CDR3 sequence (DNA): TGTGCCAGCAGCAAAGCATCGGCGGCACAAGATACGCAGTATTTT. Protein: CASSKASAAQDTQYF.

To note about this clone: A much larger clone differs from this one at a single base, so this may be a read error. This rearrangement joins TRBV11-2 to TRBJ2-3, with 10 bases fitting TRBD2. The length of the CDR3 is 14 residues. The germline V gene encodes CDR1 SGHAT and CDR2 FQNNGV. V was pared by 5 bases and J by 1 base, with 0 bases of the junction left unmatched. The CDR3 spells CASSLAGGTDTQYF. The CDR3 bases are TGTGCCAGCAGCCTAGCGGGGGGCACAGATACGCAGTATTTT.

The chain links TRBV9 to TRBJ2-7, with 15 nucleotides matching TRBD2. CDR3 size: 16 residues. Germline V lookup: CDR1 SGDLS, CDR2 YYNGEE. V dropped 4 bases and J dropped 4; count of bases not matched to a gene: 6. Here the CDR3 reads CASSPRTSGGVYEQYF. The DNA of the CDR3 is TGTGCCAGCAGCCCCCGGACTAGCGGGGGGGTTTACGAGCAGTACTTC.

This clone was seen a few times. This sample also contains other DNA sequences that code for the same CDR3. This rearrangement joins TRBV10-3 to TRBJ1-2; D is unclear. CDR3 length: 12 amino acids. V gave up 0 bases and J gave up 5 bases, with 4 bases separating them. Germline V gene lookup returns CDR1 ENHRY and CDR2 SYGVKD. The CDR3 here is CAISESSYGYTF. For the CDR3, the DNA is TGTGCCATCAGTGAGTCTAGTTATGGCTACACCTTC.

The chain links TRBV2 to TRBJ1-1, with TRBD1 identical over 10 bases. In germline, CDR1 is SNHLY, CDR2 FYNNEI. The CDR3 covers 18 residues. The V and J ends lost 4 bases and 1 base, in that order; junction bases with no gene match: 12. CDR3 amino acids: CASSVAWGQGSRNTEAFF. CDR3 in DNA: TGTGCCAGCAGTGTTGCCTGGGGACAGGGGTCTAGGAACACTGAAGCTTTCTTT.

For the CDR3, the DNA is TGTGCCAGCAAATCGGGTGGGGGCGCCACAGATACGCAGTATTTT. As protein: CASKSGGGATDTQYF. V usage is TRBV9 and J usage is TRBJ2-3, with a tentative D call TRBD1 (6 bases). V was clipped by 6 bases and J by 2 bases, with 16 bases between them. The CDR3 totals 15 residues. Per germline, CDR1 SGDLS and CDR2 YYNGEE.

This sequence joins TRBV28 and TRBJ1-2; D ambiguous. The CDR3 spans 16 residues. The V end lost 5 bases, the J end lost 1 base, and 17 bases lay between the germline ends. Germline V gene lookup returns CDR1 MDHEN and CDR2 SYDVKM. In nucleotides, the CDR3 is TGTGCCAGCAGTACCCCGGGAGGCACTCATAACTATGGCTACACCTTC. This translates into CASSTPGGTHNYGYTF.

The CDR3 loop reads CSVATGYGTEAFF. The DNA of the CDR3 is TGCAGCGTAGCGACAGGGTACGGGACTGAAGCTTTCTTT. The gene calls are TRBV29-1 and TRBJ1-1; the match to TRBD1 covers 7 bases. Germline lookup yields CDR1 SQVTM and CDR2 ANQGSEA. The CDR3 consists of 13 residues. Germline trimming cut 6 bases from V and 5 bases from J; bases unmatched to any gene: 9.

This clone was recorded a few times. The chain couples TRBV4-3 to TRBJ2-5, with D unresolved. V lost 0 bases and J 2 bases, leaving 10 bases between the germline ends. The CDR3 length is 15 residues. Germline V lookup: CDR1 LGHNA, CDR2 YSLEER. CDR3 DNA: TGCGCCAGCAGCCAAGATTCTAGTCAGCAAGAGACCCAGTACTTC. It translates to CASSQDSSQQETQYF.

V gene TRBV5-4 combines with J gene TRBJ1-2; the D is unclear. Between the trimmed V and J ends, which lost 3 bases and 5 bases, there was a span of 11 bases. Germline CDR1 SGHNT, CDR2 YYREEE (reference sequence). This CDR3 is built from 13 residues. The CDR3 nucleotides read TGTGCCAGCAGCTCCGAGACCGGGTATGGCTACACCTTC. Amino acids: CASSSETGYGYTF.

This rearrangement joins TRBV19 to TRBJ1-4; D possibly corresponds to TRBD1 (6 bases). Germline V gives CDR1 LNHDA, CDR2 SQIVND (reference sequence). Between the trimmed V and J ends, which lost 7 bases and 3 bases, there was a span of 15 bases. CDR3 length: 15 residues. This CDR3 reads CASKGPGGPNEKLFF. The DNA of the CDR3 is TGTGCCAGTAAGGGCCCGGGGGGCCCTAATGAAAAACTGTTTTTT.

The chain uses TRBV5-4 and TRBJ1-3; TRBD1 might be the D (5 bases). The length of the CDR3 is 14 residues. With 6 bases removed from V and 4 bases from J, the gap between germline ends came to 14 bases. Germline V lookup: CDR1 SGHNT, CDR2 YYREEE (reference sequence). The CDR3 DNA reads TGTGCCAGCACCCTCCAGGGTAGCGGAAACACCATATATTTT. Its protein product is CASTLQGSGNTIYF.

V is TRBV2 and J is TRBJ1-6; perhaps TRBD1 as D (5 bases). Germline CDR1 SNHLY, CDR2 FYNNEI. CDR3 length: 13 amino acids. V gave up 7 bases and J gave up 7 bases, with 11 bases separating them. CDR3 region: CASIGQGNSPLHF. The CDR3 DNA follows: TGTGCCAGCATCGGGCAGGGAAATTCACCCCTCCACTTT.